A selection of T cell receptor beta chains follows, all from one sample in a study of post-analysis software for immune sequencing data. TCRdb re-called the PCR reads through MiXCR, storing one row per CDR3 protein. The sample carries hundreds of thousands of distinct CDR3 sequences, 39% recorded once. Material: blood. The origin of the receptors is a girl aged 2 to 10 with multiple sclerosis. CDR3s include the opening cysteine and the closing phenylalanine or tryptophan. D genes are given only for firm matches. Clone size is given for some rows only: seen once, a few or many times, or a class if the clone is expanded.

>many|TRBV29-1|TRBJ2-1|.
CSVHPITYNEQFF
TGCAGCGTCCACCCTATCACCTACAATGAGCAGTTCTTC
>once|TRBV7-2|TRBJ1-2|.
CASSLLVAYDYTF
TGTGCCAGCAGCTTATTGGTTGCTTATGACTACACCTTC
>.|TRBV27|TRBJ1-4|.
CASSFSRETTNEKLFF
TGTGCCAGCAGTTTCAGCAGGGAGACAACTAATGAAAAACTGTTTTTT
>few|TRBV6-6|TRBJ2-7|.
CASTGGYTYEQYF
TGTGCCTCCACCGGGGGCTACACCTACGAGCAGTACTTC
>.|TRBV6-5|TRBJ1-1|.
CASSYALLGRSAEAFF
TGTGCCAGCAGTTACGCCTTGCTCGGTCGTAGCGCTGAAGCTTTCTTT
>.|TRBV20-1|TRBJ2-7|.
CSATGLFPYEQYF
TGCAGTGCTACGGGACTTTTCCCCTACGAGCAGTACTTC
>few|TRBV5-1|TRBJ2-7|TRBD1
CASSITTGTGVYEQYF
TGCGCCAGCAGCATAACAACCGGGACAGGGGTGTACGAGCAGTACTTC
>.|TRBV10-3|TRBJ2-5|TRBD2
CAISESQGLASVETQYF
TGTGCCATCAGTGAGTCTCAAGGACTAGCATCCGTGGAGACCCAGTACTTC
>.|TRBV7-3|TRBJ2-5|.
CASSLDTGSRTQYF
TGTGCCAGCAGCTTAGATACAGGGTCAAGGACCCAGTACTTC
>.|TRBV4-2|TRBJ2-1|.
CASSQELGEEEQFF
TGTGCCAGCAGCCAAGAGCTAGGGGAGGAGGAGCAGTTCTTC
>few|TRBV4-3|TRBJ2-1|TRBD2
CASSQEFGAGGYYNEQFF
TGCGCCAGCAGCCAAGAATTCGGTGCGGGAGGGTATTATAATGAGCAGTTCTTC
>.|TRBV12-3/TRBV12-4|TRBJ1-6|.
CASSGLGWPLHF
TGTGCCAGCAGTGGCTTGGGGTGGCCCCTCCACTTT
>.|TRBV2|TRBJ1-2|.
CASSDQSSRKPSANYGYTF
TGTGCCAGCAGTGATCAGAGCAGTAGAAAACCCTCAGCTAACTATGGCTACACCTTC
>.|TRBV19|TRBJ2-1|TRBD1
CASSPGTGANNEQFF
TGTGCCAGTAGCCCCGGGACAGGGGCTAACAATGAGCAGTTCTTC
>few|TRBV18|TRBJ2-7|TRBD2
CASSPEGLADPYEQYF
TGTGCCAGCTCACCAGAAGGACTAGCGGACCCCTACGAGCAGTACTTC
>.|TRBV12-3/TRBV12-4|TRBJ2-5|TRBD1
CASSTGTGDVETQYF
TGTGCCAGCAGTACGGGGACAGGGGATGTAGAGACCCAGTACTTC
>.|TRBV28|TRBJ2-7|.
CASSPYGGGLGEQYF
TGTGCCAGCAGTCCTTATGGTGGAGGGCTAGGTGAGCAGTACTTC
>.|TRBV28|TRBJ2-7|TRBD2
CATNNLLAGSYEQYF
TGTGCCACAAACAACTTACTAGCGGGGTCCTACGAGCAGTACTTC
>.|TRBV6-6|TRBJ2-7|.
CASSYSQGFSYEQYF
TGTGCCAGCAGTTATAGTCAGGGGTTCTCCTACGAGCAGTACTTC
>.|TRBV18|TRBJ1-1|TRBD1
CASSPRPGQGFLTEAFF
TGTGCCAGCTCACCCCGCCCGGGACAGGGTTTTCTCACTGAAGCTTTCTTT
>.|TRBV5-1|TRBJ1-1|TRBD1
CASSRGQGNTEAFF
TGCGCCAGCAGCCGGGGACAGGGGAACACTGAAGCTTTCTTT
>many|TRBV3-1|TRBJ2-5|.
CASSPKLTQTQYF
TGTGCCAGCAGCCCGAAGCTGACGCAGACCCAGTACTTC
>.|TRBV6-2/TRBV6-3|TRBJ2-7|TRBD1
CASSRTGGINEQYF
TGTGCCAGCAGCCGGACAGGGGGTATCAACGAGCAGTACTTC
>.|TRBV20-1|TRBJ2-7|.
CSASLIISTGEQYF
TGCAGTGCCTCCCTGATAATTTCCACGGGCGAGCAGTACTTC
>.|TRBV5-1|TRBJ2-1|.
CASMPSGSSYNEQFF
TGCGCCAGCATGCCTTCGGGGAGCTCCTACAATGAGCAGTTCTTC
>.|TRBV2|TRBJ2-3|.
CASIENNTQYF
TGTGCCAGCATCGAGAACAATACGCAGTATTTT
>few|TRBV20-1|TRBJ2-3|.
CSAHPFSTGDTDTQYF
TGCAGTGCTCACCCGTTCTCGACAGGAGACACAGATACGCAGTATTTT